These 8 T cell receptor beta chains share one sample of origin, sequenced in a study of regulatory T cells in long-lasting Graves disease. Regarding time point: newly diagnosed GD, antithyroid drugs for less than 3 months. PBMC-extracted RNA yielded the TCR library. Libraries of TCR beta came from iRepertoire HTBI primers plus Arm-PCR of CDR3 regions. TCRdb reprocessed the multiplex PCR reads with MiXCR, giving one entry per CDR3 protein. In the table there are approximately 350,000 distinct CDR3 sequences, 16% of which are singletons. These data are also associated with another study on T cells in Graves' hyperthyroidism and ophthalmopathy.

The sample here was peripheral blood mononuclear cells (PBMCs), taken at new diagnosis, from a patient treated with antithyroid drugs. The receptor set was obtained from a man between 35 and 55 years old with Graves disease.

This clonotype was seen many times. The chain has TRBV12-3 or TRBV12-4 and TRBJ1-2, with unresolved D. The germline V and J ends were trimmed by 6 bases and 0 bases, with 17 bases remaining between them. This CDR3 contains 16 residues. CDR3 sequence: CASSSTVGKANYGYTF. CDR3 sequence (DNA): TGTGCCAGCAGCTCAACTGTAGGTAAAGCTAACTATGGCTACACCTTC.

This clonotype was counted at least ten times. The V call is TRBV7-3, the J call TRBJ2-3; 9 bases match TRBD1. This CDR3 is built from 14 residues. CDR1 and CDR2 (germline): SGHTA, FQGTGA. Losses at the gene ends were 1 base for V and 4 bases for J; bases not matched to a gene: 0. DNA of the CDR3: TGTGCCAGCAGCTTAAGGACAGGGGCAGATACGCAGTATTTT. The encoded protein is CASSLRTGADTQYF.

This clonotype has more than one count but fewer than ten. The chain uses TRBV13 and TRBJ1-3, with D possibly being TRBD1 (6 bases). CDR3 length: 14 amino acids. V was clipped by 6 bases and J by 0 bases, with 9 bases between them. From germline, CDR1 is PRHDT and CDR2 FYEKMQ (reference sequence). The CDR3 DNA reads TGTGCCAGCAGATCACAGGGCTCTGGAAACACCATATATTTT. It translates to CASRSQGSGNTIYF.

This clonotype was seen repeatedly, ten times or more. This sequence joins TRBV29-1 and TRBJ2-3; 9 positions agree with TRBD2. Trimming cost V 3 bases and J 2 bases; bases outside gene matches: 15. The CDR3 has 18 amino acids. Germline V lookup: CDR1 SQVTM, CDR2 ANQGSEA. The CDR3 bases are TGCAGCGTTGAGCGGGGGGGCCACTCTTGGTCAGACACAGATACGCAGTATTTT. Amino acids: CSVERGGHSWSDTDTQYF.

There are a few counts of this clonotype. This sequence joins TRBV6-1 and TRBJ1-5, with D possibly being TRBD1 (5 bases). This CDR3 spans 13 amino acids. CDR1 and CDR2 (germline): MNHNS, SASEGT. The V end was cut by 6 bases, the J end by 4 bases, with 10 bases between. CDR3 DNA: TGTGCCAGCAGAGCTTCAGGGAATCAGCCCCAGCATTTT. Translating gives CASRASGNQPQHF.

This clonotype was observed at least ten times. The rearrangement links TRBV18 to TRBJ1-4; no clear D. Trimming stripped 2 bases from V and 7 bases from J, with 17 bases between. The CDR3 extends over 16 amino acids. The germline CDR1 and CDR2 sequences are KGHSH and LQKENI. The CDR3 here is CASSPVPPTVTEKLFF. In nucleotides, the CDR3 is TGTGCCAGCTCACCAGTCCCTCCCACAGTGACTGAAAAACTGTTTTTT.

This clonotype was seen only a few times. The CDR3 region is CASRGRNQPQHF. The CDR3, as DNA: TGTGCCAGCAGGGGGCGAAATCAGCCCCAGCATTTT. This chain joins TRBV28 and TRBJ1-5, with D maybe TRBD1 (5 bases). The germline gives CDR1 MDHEN, CDR2 SYDVKM. CDR3 size: 12 residues. Trimming shortened V by 6 bases and J by 4 bases, and 7 bases separated the two germline ends.

Many counts were recorded for this clonotype. The chain has TRBV20-1 and TRBJ2-1, with TRBD1 matching over 8 bases. Germline loops: CDR1 DFQATT, CDR2 SNEGSKA (reference sequence). CDR3 length: 15 amino acids. Unmatched junction bases numbered 14, after V lost 5 bases and J lost 8 bases. This CDR3 is CSAPSRDRFRDEQFF. The CDR3 nucleotides are TGCAGTGCTCCGTCCCGGGACAGGTTTCGCGATGAGCAGTTCTTC.